This T cell receptor beta chain was recorded in a study of regulatory T cells in long-lasting Graves disease. Time point given: newly diagnosed GD, antithyroid drugs for less than 3 months. Construction of the TCR library relied on RNA isolated from PBMCs. Patients hailed from an endocrinology department in Xi'an, China. Relying on iRepertoire HTBI primers and Arm-PCR of CDR3 regions, the team built TCR beta libraries. TCRdb re-analysed the multiplex PCR reads in MiXCR, keeping a single row per CDR3 protein. The table lists 540,000 or so distinct CDR3 sequences, less than 15% of them singletons. This same sample was also part of a study on T cells in Graves' hyperthyroidism and ophthalmopathy. As that report states: Most clonotypes that expanded in the thyroid above 0.001 also showed up in blood.

The receptor was isolated from a young man with Graves disease. This specimen was peripheral blood mononuclear cells (PBMCs), taken at new diagnosis, from a patient treated with antithyroid drugs.

The CDR3 region is CASSLYSPLNEQFF. CDR3 sequence (DNA): TGTGCCAGCAGTTTATACTCCCCCTTAAATGAGCAGTTCTTC. The gene calls are TRBV27 and TRBJ2-1; D is uncertain. Germline loops: CDR1 MNHEY, CDR2 SMNVEV (reference sequence). Trimming removed 1 base at V and 7 bases at J, with 11 bases between. The CDR3 covers 14 residues.